Below, 32 T cell receptor beta chains from the same sample are listed, as sequenced in a study of T cell repertoires in cytomegalovirus infection. TCRdb reprocessed the reads with MiXCR, giving one entry per CDR3 protein. The data show over 450,000 distinct CDR3 sequences, over 9% seen once. Sequences were obtained from PBMCs. The receptors originated from a human donor in good health (CMV status not recorded). Some clones in this sample may be carry-over from other donors' samples.

This clonotype was counted only a few times. The J gene is TRBJ1-2, the V gene TRBV15; D unresolved. The CDR3 is 15 amino acids. With 0 bases removed from V and 2 bases from J, the gap between germline ends came to 10 bases. Germline CDR1 and CDR2: LNHNV and YYDKDF (reference sequence). The DNA of the CDR3 is TGTGCCACCAGCAGAGATCGAGTGGACAACTATGGCTACACCTTC. Its protein product is CATSRDRVDNYGYTF.

This chain links TRBV20-1 with TRBJ2-1, with D perhaps TRBD1 (5 bases). Trimming took off 6 bases at V and 1 base at J, with 13 bases between the two ends. The CDR3 has 14 amino acids. Per the germline V gene, CDR1 is DFQATT and CDR2 is SNEGSKA (reference sequence). CDR3 sequence reads: CSAPPQGSYNEQFF. The CDR3 DNA reads TGCAGTGCCCCCCCCCAGGGATCCTACAATGAGCAGTTCTTC.

The table lists this clonotype with many counts. The V and J genes are TRBV20-1 and TRBJ2-1; 12 bases line up with TRBD2. Germline trimming cut 2 bases from V and 5 bases from J; bases unmatched to any gene: 10. The CDR3 runs to 17 residues. Germline assignment: CDR1 DFQATT and CDR2 SNEGSKA (reference sequence). The CDR3 reads CSARPYLAGGRNNEQFF. The CDR3 DNA sequence: TGCAGTGCTAGACCCTACCTAGCGGGAGGGAGGAACAATGAGCAGTTCTTC.

This clonotype was seen repeatedly, ten times or more. The chain joins TRBV7-9 to TRBJ2-1; D is perhaps TRBD2 (7 bases). The CDR3 contains 16 residues. CDR1 SEHNR and CDR2 FQNEAQ come from the germline V gene (reference sequence). V lost 5 bases and J 7 bases, leaving 21 bases between the germline ends. The CDR3 protein is CASSPRNLRGGNEQFF. The CDR3 DNA reads TGTGCCAGCAGCCCCAGGAACCTAAGGGGGGGTAATGAGCAGTTCTTC.

This clonotype occurred many times. The gene calls are TRBV10-3 and TRBJ1-4; D is perhaps TRBD1 (6 bases). Trimming left V 0 bases short and J 5 bases short, with 10 bases between. This CDR3 has 15 residues. Germline CDR1 reads ENHRY; CDR2 reads SYGVKD. The CDR3 DNA reads as TGTGCCATCAGTGAGTCGAAACAGGGAAATGAAAAACTGTTTTTT. Amino acid sequence: CAISESKQGNEKLFF.

This chain connects TRBV24-1 to TRBJ2-5; TRBD2 agrees at 8 bases. The germline CDR1 and CDR2 sequences are KGHDR and SFDVKD. The length of the CDR3 is 14 residues. V lost 1 base and J lost 10; bases outside the gene matches: 7. CDR3 residues: CATSDLVAGGLQYF. DNA of the CDR3: TGTGCCACCAGTGATTTAGTGGCGGGAGGCCTCCAGTACTTC.

V usage is TRBV29-1 and J usage is TRBJ1-1; 8 nucleotides line up with TRBD1. Trimming cost V 7 bases and J 4 bases; bases outside gene matches: 5. The CDR3 loop spans 12 amino acids. CDR1 is SQVTM, CDR2 ANQGSEA, per germline. The CDR3 coding sequence is TGCAGCGCCACAGGGGGATTCACTGAAGCTTTCTTT. It is translated as CSATGGFTEAFF.

This clonotype showed up many times. The chain couples TRBV7-8 to TRBJ1-1, with D maybe TRBD1 (5 bases). Deletions cut 1 base from V and 5 bases from J, with 20 bases between. This CDR3 is built from 17 residues. Germline V CDR1 and CDR2: SGHVS, FQNEAQ. The CDR3 sequence: CASSLVGARAIGTEAFF. CDR3 nucleotide sequence: TGTGCCAGCAGCTTAGTAGGAGCCAGGGCTATCGGGACTGAAGCTTTCTTT. The variable domain in full, with the rest retrieved from reference TRBV7-8 and TRBJ1-1, is GAGVSQSPRYKVAKRGQDVALRCDPISGHVSLFWYQQALGQGPEFLTYFQNEAQLDKSGLPSDRFFAERPEGSVSTLKIQRTQQEDSAVYLCASSLVGARAIGTEAFFGQGTRLTVV.

This clonotype was observed a handful of times. The V gene is TRBV28, the J gene TRBJ1-3; maybe TRBD1 (5 bases). CDR3 length: 16 residues. In germline, CDR1 is MDHEN, CDR2 SYDVKM. Trimming removed 4 bases at V and 0 bases at J, with 13 bases between. The CDR3 DNA reads as TGTGCCAGCAGTTATGGAGGGGATCCCTCTGGAAACACCATATATTTT. It encodes CASSYGGDPSGNTIYF. Full variable domain (outside the CDR3, taken from reference TRBV28 and TRBJ1-3): DVKVTQSSRYLVKRTGEKVFLECVQDMDHENMFWYRQDPGLGLRLIYFSYDVKMKEKGDIPEGYSVSREKKERFSLILESASTNQTSMYLCASSYGGDPSGNTIYFGEGSWLTVV.

The J gene is TRBJ2-5, the V gene TRBV29-1; D is unresolved. The length of the CDR3 is 12 residues. Trimming removed 6 bases from V and 2 bases from J, with 10 bases in between. The germline V gene has CDR1 SQVTM and CDR2 ANQGSEA. CDR3 DNA sequence: TGCAGCGTCGAGACGGGTCAAGAGACCCAGTACTTC. The encoded protein is CSVETGQETQYF.

This clonotype occurred many times. The CDR3 DNA reads TGTGCCAGCAGCTTAGTGATAGCGGGGGCCATCAGTTCGAACACCGGGGAGCTGTTTTTT. Encoded protein: CASSLVIAGAISSNTGELFF. This sequence joins TRBV7-8 and TRBJ2-2, with TRBD2 identical over 9 bases. CDR3 length: 20 residues. V dropped 1 base and J dropped 0; count of bases not matched to a gene: 12. In germline, CDR1 is SGHVS, CDR2 FQNEAQ. Complete variable domain (other parts from reference TRBV7-8 and TRBJ2-2): GAGVSQSPRYKVAKRGQDVALRCDPISGHVSLFWYQQALGQGPEFLTYFQNEAQLDKSGLPSDRFFAERPEGSVSTLKIQRTQQEDSAVYLCASSLVIAGAISSNTGELFFGEGSRLTVL.

This clonotype was observed at least ten times. The CDR3 nucleotides are TGTGCCACCAGTGAAGCCGGGACAAATTATCAGCCCCAGCATTTT. This sequence encodes CATSEAGTNYQPQHF. The chain joins TRBV24-1 to TRBJ1-5, with D possibly TRBD1 on 6 matching bases. The CDR3 has 15 amino acids. The V and J ends lost 4 bases and 5 bases respectively, with 14 bases between them. The germline gives CDR1 KGHDR, CDR2 SFDVKD.

This clonotype has a count of ten or more. J is TRBJ2-1 and V is TRBV27; TRBD2 might be the D (5 bases). The CDR3 covers 16 residues. Trimming stripped 5 bases from V and 4 bases from J, with 18 bases between. Germline CDR1 and CDR2: MNHEY and SMNVEV (reference sequence). CDR3 amino acids: CASSDLLREKYNEQFF. The DNA for the CDR3 is TGTGCCAGCAGTGACCTTTTGAGGGAGAAGTACAATGAGCAGTTCTTC.

This clonotype was found many times. This sequence joins TRBV4-2 and TRBJ2-2; D perhaps matches TRBD2 (6 bases). CDR3 length: 16 amino acids. The germline V and J ends were trimmed by 5 bases and 1 base, with 14 bases remaining between them. Germline assignment: CDR1 LGHNA and CDR2 YNFKEQ. The CDR3 region has the DNA TGTGCCAGCAGCGAGTGGGCTAGCGAGAACACCGGGGAGCTGTTTTTT. Translated, it gives CASSEWASENTGELFF.

This clonotype has at least ten counts. A junction end diverges from the germline sequence, so it may reflect a read error. The chain recombines TRBV18 with TRBJ1-4, with a weak D call TRBD1 (5 bases). The CDR3 has 14 amino acids. The germline gives CDR1 KGHSH, CDR2 LQKENI. Here the CDR3 reads CASTPRGANEKLFF. The CDR3, as DNA: TGTGCCAGCACACCAAGGGGAGCTAATGAAAAACTGTTTTTT. The full variable domain, its missing parts supplied by reference TRBV18 and TRBJ1-4, is NAGVMQNPRHLVRRRGQEARLRCSPMKGHSHVYWYRQLPEEGLKFMVYLQKENIIDESGMPKERFSAEFPKEGPSILRIQQVVRGDSAAYFCASTPRGANEKLFFGSGTQLSVL.

This clonotype occurred many times. This chain joins TRBV4-1 and TRBJ1-3; D gene uncertain. CDR1 MGHRA and CDR2 YSYEKL come from the germline V gene. Trimming left V 3 bases short and J 0 bases short, with 12 bases between. The CDR3 length is 16 residues. This CDR3 reads CASSQDRSGSGNTIYF. In DNA form, the CDR3 reads TGCGCCAGCAGCCAGGACCGGTCGGGCTCTGGAAACACCATATATTTT.

This clonotype appeared many times. This chain's CDR3 is CASSFGTGSPLHF. The CDR3 DNA reads as TGTGCCAGCAGTTTTGGGACAGGCTCACCCCTCCACTTT. The gene calls are TRBV12-3 or TRBV12-4 and TRBJ1-6; 8 bases are a match to TRBD1. V dropped 3 bases and J dropped 10; count of bases not matched to a gene: 2. CDR3 length: 13 amino acids.

The chain links TRBV29-1 to TRBJ1-3; tentative D call: TRBD1 (5 bases). The CDR3 has 11 amino acids. Trimming stripped 3 bases from V and 5 bases from J, with 5 bases between. Germline V gives CDR1 SQVTM, CDR2 ANQGSEA. The CDR3 coding sequence is TGCAGCGTTGAGGGGCGAAACACCATATATTTT. Translated: CSVEGRNTIYF.

This clonotype was detected many times. The V gene is TRBV28, the J gene TRBJ1-1; 10 nucleotides align to TRBD1. The germline V gene encodes CDR1 MDHEN and CDR2 SYDVKM. This CDR3 contains 13 residues. V shed 6 bases and J 6 bases; nucleotides not matched to a gene: 4. In DNA, the CDR3 is TGTGCCAGCAGGACAGGGGGCGCCCCTGAAGCTTTCTTT. Translating it yields CASRTGGAPEAFF.

In its sample, this clonotype was seen many times. The V gene is TRBV5-4, the J gene TRBJ2-7; TRBD1 agrees at 10 bases. V dropped 7 bases and J dropped 2; count of bases not matched to a gene: 9. Germline CDR1 reads SGHNT; CDR2 reads YYREEE (reference sequence). The CDR3 extends over 15 amino acids. The CDR3 here is CASSDRDRGTYEQYF. The CDR3 coding sequence is TGTGCCAGCTCTGACCGGGACAGGGGCACCTACGAGCAGTACTTC.

This clonotype came up a few times. DNA of the CDR3: TGTGCCAGCAGTTTAAATCGGGGACGTTTGAACTACGAGCAGTACTTC. Protein product: CASSLNRGRLNYEQYF. V and J are TRBV28 and TRBJ2-7, with D possibly called TRBD1 or TRBD2 (5 bases each). Per germline, CDR1 MDHEN and CDR2 SYDVKM. The V gene lost 2 bases and the J gene lost 3 bases, with 17 bases spanning the gap. The CDR3 is 16 residues long.

This clonotype was seen only a few times. This chain links TRBV19 with TRBJ2-1; tentatively, D is TRBD2 (6 bases). CDR1 is LNHDA, CDR2 SQIVND, per germline (reference sequence). Trimming removed 6 bases at V and 9 bases at J, with 21 bases between. The CDR3 is made up of 15 amino acids. CDR3 sequence reads: CASSPGAGRNPEQFF. The CDR3, as DNA: TGTGCCAGTAGCCCCGGCGCGGGACGAAATCCTGAGCAGTTCTTC.

This clonotype was detected ten times or more. J is TRBJ1-5 and V is TRBV2; 8 bases are a match to TRBD1. This CDR3 is 15 amino acids long. The junction had 7 bases not matched to a gene; V was cut back by 2 bases and J by 7 bases. The germline V gene encodes CDR1 SNHLY and CDR2 FYNNEI. The DNA of the CDR3 is TGTGCCAGCAGTGAATTGCAGGGGGCGGGACAGCCCCAGCATTTT. Protein: CASSELQGAGQPQHF.

This clonotype was counted ten times or more. The V call is TRBV6-5, the J call TRBJ2-2; 11 positions agree with TRBD2. CDR3 size: 16 residues. Trimming cost V 2 bases and J 6 bases; bases outside gene matches: 5. The germline CDR1 and CDR2 sequences are MNHEY and SVGAGI. CDR3 DNA: TGTGCCAGCAGTTACGGGCTAGCGGGGGGTCCCGGGGAGCTGTTTTTT. Amino acids: CASSYGLAGGPGELFF.

This clonotype was recorded at least ten times. The genes are TRBV7-9 and TRBJ1-1, with D maybe TRBD1 (5 bases). Germline CDR1 reads SEHNR; CDR2 reads FQNEAQ (reference sequence). V lost 3 bases to trimming and J lost 1 base, with 9 bases between them. This CDR3 is 14 amino acids long. CDR3 nucleotide sequence: TGTGCCAGCAGCTTGGGACGGGAGAACACTGAAGCTTTCTTT. Encoded protein: CASSLGRENTEAFF.

The sample holds many counts of this clonotype. This chain connects TRBV7-2 to TRBJ1-6, with a possible D match to TRBD1 (5 bases). Germline V CDR1 and CDR2: SGHTA, FQGNSA. V lost 5 bases to trimming and J lost 2 bases, with 13 bases between them. The CDR3 has 16 amino acids. This chain's CDR3 is CASSRGGSTYNSPLHF. CDR3 DNA sequence: TGTGCCAGCAGCCGCGGGGGAAGTACCTATAATTCACCCCTCCACTTT.

There are a few counts of this clonotype. The V call is TRBV20-1, the J call TRBJ2-1; 12 bases are a match to TRBD2. V shed 3 bases and J 7 bases; nucleotides not matched to a gene: 10. Germline CDR1 and CDR2: DFQATT and SNEGSKA (reference sequence). The CDR3 consists of 16 residues. CDR3: CSASSLTSGSANEQFF. CDR3 DNA: TGCAGTGCTAGCAGCTTGACTAGCGGGAGCGCTAATGAGCAGTTCTTC.

This clonotype was seen many times. The rearrangement links TRBV7-2 to TRBJ2-6, with D unclear. V dropped 6 bases and J dropped 3 bases, with 15 bases sitting between them. This CDR3 is built from 16 residues. Germline CDR1 and CDR2: SGHTA and FQGNSA. CDR3 in amino acids: CASRPPRVVGANVLTF. The CDR3 coding sequence is TGTGCCAGCAGACCGCCTAGAGTTGTTGGGGCCAACGTCCTGACTTTC.

This clonotype was observed many times. This chain uses TRBV29-1 with TRBJ2-1, with D hard to call. V was trimmed by 4 bases and J by 0 bases, leaving 7 bases between them. The CDR3 runs to 13 residues. Germline V gene lookup returns CDR1 SQVTM and CDR2 ANQGSEA. DNA of the CDR3: TGCAGCGTTGGAAGAGACTCCTACAATGAGCAGTTCTTC. This sequence encodes CSVGRDSYNEQFF.

This clonotype was observed once. The V and J genes are TRBV11-2 and TRBJ2-2; D ambiguous. Germline V gene data show CDR1 as SGHAT and CDR2 as FQNNGV. The CDR3 runs to 15 residues. Trimming left V 2 bases short and J 3 bases short, with 10 bases between. In DNA, the CDR3 is TGTGCCAGCAGCTTATCGCGGATGTACACCGGGGAGCTGTTTTTT. Translating gives CASSLSRMYTGELFF.

The chain employs TRBV14 and TRBJ2-3; 7 nucleotides match TRBD2. This CDR3 has 16 residues. The junction had 8 bases not matched to a gene; V was cut back by 4 bases and J by 1 base. Germline CDR1 is SGHDN and CDR2 is FVKESK. The CDR3 sequence is CASSPGGLTRTDTQYF. The DNA for the CDR3 is TGTGCCAGCAGCCCGGGGGGACTTACTCGCACAGATACGCAGTATTTT.

This clonotype was detected only a few times. The chain couples TRBV5-5 to TRBJ2-2; no clear D. Germline loops: CDR1 SGHKS, CDR2 YYEKEE (reference sequence). The CDR3 totals 14 residues. The V gene lost 3 bases and the J gene lost 2 bases, with 8 bases spanning the gap. The CDR3 loop is CASSSRVNTGELFF. The DNA for the CDR3 is TGTGCCAGCAGCTCCCGGGTAAACACCGGGGAGCTGTTTTTT.